This record concerns one T cell receptor beta chain sequence. The antigen is not known. TCRdb re-clonotyped the PCR reads via MiXCR. The table records some 20,000 clones, around 16% of them present only once. No treatment had been given to any patient before thyroid surgery. This record belongs to a study of metastatic and nonmetastatic thyroid tumors. Study-wide results and limits: Within blood and tumor, benign nodules reportedly had significantly lower TCR beta diversity than malignant thyroid tumors did.

This sequence originates from a male donor with papillary thyroid cancer or a benign thyroid nodule (not recorded which). Some clones in this sample may be carry-over from other donors' samples. Sequenced input: blood.

The CDR3 is CASSLRLAGFYEQYF. Written as DNA, the CDR3 is TGTGCCAGCAGTTTAAGGCTAGCGGGATTCTACGAGCAGTACTTC. The gene calls are TRBV12-3 or TRBV12-4 and TRBJ2-7; 9 bases agree with TRBD2. V was pared by 2 bases and J by 3 bases, with 5 bases of the junction left unmatched. This CDR3 is built from 15 residues.